The clone carrying this TCR beta chain was detected only a few times. V was trimmed by 3 bases and J by 3 bases, leaving 16 bases between them. Germline V lookup: CDR1 SGHDT, CDR2 YYEEEE. This CDR3 is 15 amino acids long. The record originates from a study of blood T cells in healthy people across ages. It was with a sample-barcoded 5' primer and a J-beta primer mix that a second PCR of roughly 7 to 12 cycles was run. TCRdb reprocessed the 5' RACE reads with MiXCR, giving one entry per CDR3 protein. The data contain some 1.5 million distinct CDR3 sequences, about 30% of them singletons. What was sequenced was blood. This clonotype was obtained from a woman aged 30 to 39 in good health. The chain links TRBV5-6 to TRBJ2-7; D remains ambiguous. For the CDR3, the DNA is TGTGCCAGCAGCTCTCCTTTTGATGTGCTCTACGAGCAGTACTTC. Protein: CASSSPFDVLYEQYF.